The sequence of this TCR beta chain was determined in a study of T-cell memory formation after mild COVID-19. Study in general: Each donor largely had its own TCR clusters.

This clonotype was seen a single time. The germline CDR1 and CDR2 sequences are MNHEY and SVGEGT. This CDR3 region has 12 residues. Germline trimming cut 10 bases from V and 7 bases from J; bases unmatched to any gene: 6. TCRdb re-analysed the 5' RACE reads in MiXCR, keeping a single row per CDR3 protein. The sample yields over 400,000 distinct CDR3 sequences, less than 25% seen once. This receptor was obtained from an adult woman who had mild COVID-19 (a few samples of this study predate the infection). Cell type and time point are not known. Input material: PBMCs or a T cell subset sorted from them (not recorded which). The V gene is TRBV6-2 or TRBV6-3, the J gene TRBJ1-1; TRBD1 agrees at 10 bases. CDR3 DNA: TGTGCCACCTGGGACAGGGGCTATGAAGCTTTCTTT. Protein: CATWDRGYEAFF.